The TCR beta chain described here comes from a study of blood T cell repertoires in COVID-19. Using immunoSEQ multiplex PCR, the repertoire was profiled, and TCRdb retains in-frame clones only, with some absent. The repertoire includes 99,000 or so clones, just over 85% of them detected once, and around 2% sits in the top ten. Germline V gene data show CDR1 as SGHVT and CDR2 as SQSDAQ. Trimming took off 4 bases at V and 0 bases at J, with 28 bases between the two ends. The CDR3 extends over 21 amino acids. Source material: peripheral blood. The chain is built from TRBV7-4 and TRBJ1-5, with D uncertain. The TCR comes from a man aged 45-65 years with COVID-19, enrolled during active disease. The CDR3 region is CASSSSNGVTNSPNSNQPQHF. DNA for the CDR3: TGTGCCAGCAGCTCCTCTAACGGGGTGACCAATAGCCCGAATAGCAATCAGCCCCAGCATTTT. Complete variable domain (other parts from reference TRBV7-4 and TRBJ1-5): GAGVSQSPRYKVAKRGRDVALRCDSISGHVTLYWYRQTLGQGSEVLTYSQSDAQRDKSGRPSGRFSAERPERSVSTLKIQRTEQGDSAVYLCASSSSNGVTNSPNSNQPQHFGDGTRLSIL.